This T cell receptor (beta chain) was profiled in a study of cytomegalovirus exposure and HLA in healthy donors (TCRdb year 2017). Background for the entire study: An earlier analysis of several hundred of the donors reported approximately 300 Gb of sequence data and around 110 million unique TCR beta sequences obtained from some 200 million T cells. Around 300 gigabases of sequencing data and 80 million or so unique TCR sequences were included in an early release covering around 650 HLA-typed donors. Among the roughly 400 genotyped donors, around 79% belonged to the genetic ancestry cluster associated with self-reported Caucasian donors. The aim of the study was to test whether cataloging public T cell receptors could identify signatures of past pathogen exposure. Using immunosequencing, the study profiled T cell repertoires from 500 to 800 subjects and related those repertoires to cytomegalovirus serostatus. Besides the first cohort of approximately 670 subjects, a separate validation cohort made up of 90 to 150 different subjects was used. The study combined high-throughput TCR immunosequencing, statistical association of individual TCRs with disease status, and machine learning to predict cytomegalovirus infection status. A later analysis re-analyzed previously published TCR beta repertoires from 500 to 700 donors and added high-resolution HLA genotyping to study TCR occurrence patterns. Rather than using new phenotypic data, the later analysis identified candidate immune exposures from TCR beta sequences and from how often those sequences occurred across donors. An earlier analysis of 587 of the donors used high-throughput TCR beta sequencing to judge whether each TCR beta V gene segment behaved as functional or pseudogenic. Donor age, sex, ethnicity and CMV serostatus were compiled together with the repertoire data. A later genetic analysis used genome-wide SNP genotypes for 398 of the 666 donors, treating that subset as a discovery cohort. Every discovery cohort repertoire had been produced on one sequencing platform. HLA typing included class I and class II loci at four-digit resolution. The number of typed donors differed by locus: roughly 629-630 for A, B, C, DRB1 and DQB1; approximately 530 for DQA1; roughly 600 for DPA1; and about 450 for DPB1. Roughly 5 DR-DQ haplotypes were treated as single units for association and clustering because of strong linkage in the cohort. On average, roughly 240,000 unique TCR beta nucleotide sequences were sequenced per donor among more than 350 genotyped donors of the cohort, with roughly 20% of those sequences being non-productive. Study-wide findings and limitations: According to the authors, the approach could potentially be generalized to other disease states and immunological phenotypes. Because counts were too low, 15 to 20 rarely observed V segments, including chromosome 9 orphons, were excluded from the earlier analysis of 587 of the donors. In a later analysis, most CMV-associated TCR beta chains were found to appear HLA-restricted, with HLA associations seemingly driven largely by CMV exposure. In a later genetic analysis, fewer N-insertions in productive TCRs were reported among donors in an Asian-associated ancestry cluster than the roughly 640-donor mean. A later analysis reported that several top co-occurrence clusters appeared linked to parvovirus B19, influenza, CMV and Epstein-Barr virus. The cohort was sequenced for TCR beta chains only, and without alpha or paired-chain data the features that could be detected were limited. Because HLA typing was unavailable for some donors at each locus, only the typed subset was used in association tests. A total of about 150 TCR beta chains were listed by the study as associated with cytomegalovirus. CMV serostatus was the only immune exposure information available for the cohort. In a later genetic analysis, a missense DCLRE1C variant was associated with V-gene and J-gene trimming of TCR beta chains, and the association was replicated in an independent cohort. In a later analysis, around 17,000 TCR beta sequences were associated with specific HLA alleles at a false discovery rate of 0.05. A later analysis found that HLA-associated TCR beta chains were more clonally expanded and had lower generation probabilities than equally common non-associated chains. Three of the identified cytomegalovirus-associated TCR beta chains were confirmed in vitro to be specific for cytomegalovirus antigens. A further reported finding was that TCR beta sequences accurately predicted the HLA-A and HLA-B alleles for most subjects in the first cohort. A cluster of highly shared sequence variants was judged likely to be a technical artifact of the sequencing pipeline. In an earlier analysis of about 550 of the donors, most TCR beta V segments were observed in productive rearrangements about 87% or about 30% of the time, broadly matching IMGT annotations. The classifier was reported to diagnose cytomegalovirus status with high specificity and sensitivity in both the original cohort and the validation cohort. Linkage disequilibrium might explain the correlated functional status among segregating V segments, but an unknown experimental factor could not be ruled out. When HLA alleles, especially DR and DQ, strongly co-occurred, attributing TCR associations to individual alleles was difficult. The presence/absence analyses assumed that sequencing depth was roughly uniform across donors, and that assumption may not be true. According to a later analysis, TCR association rates differed among HLA loci, with DRB1 alleles showing the most associated TCRs and HLA-C alleles showing the fewest. While some public TCRs were present in many individuals, most TCR sequences turned up only very rarely across donors. Some IMGT-functional V segments, including TRBV6-2 and TRBV6-3, could not be told apart with the 87-base-pair reads, so those segments were excluded.

Turning to this clone: Its antigen is currently not known. Base qualities are missing; no much larger clone stands one base away.

From the cysteine through the phenylalanine, the CDR3 covers 12 amino acids. Only the CDR3 portion is preserved as DNA: 36 bases, with reading frame beginning at the first base. The V end loses 5 bases and the J end loses 6 bases, and a stretch of 10 bases separates them. The germline V gene (reference sequence) yields SEHNR for CDR1 and FQNEAQ for CDR2. The library was prepared using the immunoSEQ multiplex PCR assay. A mixture of 60 forward primers for TCR Vbeta segments and 13 reverse primers for TCR Jbeta segments was used in the multiplex PCR. The CDR3 region of rearranged TCR beta genes was amplified from genomic DNA with a multiplex PCR assay. Amplified TCR beta libraries were sequenced as 87-base-pair reads on the Illumina HiSeq System. The authors' pipeline ran thus. Across the 666 repertoires, a later analysis counted 80 million or so unique TCR beta chains, about 10 million of which were shared by at least two donors. To remove PCR and sequencing errors, raw reads were error-corrected and collapsed into unique sequences using a nearest-neighbor algorithm that merged closely related sequences. V, D and J gene segments were assigned by aligning CDR3 sequences to IMGT reference sequences. For a sequence to be retained, a match of at least six nucleotides was required to both a V gene segment and a J gene segment. A rearrangement was called productive if the CDR3 had no stop codons and remained in frame with V and J, and every other rearrangement was called non-productive. Following IMGT convention, CDR3 was defined as the stretch from the second conserved V-encoded cysteine up to the conserved J-encoded phenylalanine. Sequences without an unambiguous match to a single V gene segment were excluded from the earlier analysis of a few hundred of the donors. In an earlier analysis of around 600 of the donors, V segments were called functional above 56.7% productive rearrangements and were called segregating when the between-donor standard deviation exceeded 5%. To diagnose cytomegalovirus status from the catalog of TCR beta chain sequences, a statistical classification framework was built. In a later analysis, TCR nucleotide sequences were compared against IMGT/GENE-DB human TR gene sequences so that V and J genes could be assigned. The TCRdist pipeline was used in a later analysis to assign CDR3 sequences and most-parsimonious VDJ recombination scenarios. In a later analysis, every TCR beta chain was defined by the combination of its CDR3 amino acid sequence and its V-gene family, and reads without a unique V-gene family were dropped. As a way to deal with suspected cross-contamination and a sequencing artifact, a later analysis dropped 450 to 600 nucleotide sequences that were highly shared and had low generation probability. In a later analysis, a clonal expansion index was calculated for each public chain from normalized within-repertoire ranks of inferred template counts. Generation probabilities in a later analysis came from a VDJ recombination model fitted to out-of-frame rearrangements, and those results were checked against IGoR. In a later analysis, hypergeometric tests were used to score TCR-TCR, TCR-HLA and TCR-CMV co-occurrence, with a repertoire-size bias correction applied to TCR pairs. False discovery rates were estimated in a later analysis by permuting HLA or CMV assignments 20 times. In a later analysis, co-occurring TCRs were grouped with DBSCAN, and TCRdist sequence similarity was added when clustering was performed within HLA-allele-positive subsets. Repertoires with fewer than 30,000 or more than 120,000 public chains were left out of co-occurrence clustering, as were a handful of repertoires with anomalous nucleotide sharing. Not all clones reach the TCRdb copy of this immuneACCESS table, which keeps in-frame sequences only. Checked studies attribute under half of the gap to unresolved V genes and leave the rest unexplained. That table supplies the V and J calls and clone size; D and trimming were determined from the DNA. For this sample there are around 140,000 clones; approximately 80% appear just once. The top ten hold 10% to 15% of the sample.

The cohort was made up of 666 healthy bone marrow donors. Cohort members were all nominally healthy when sampled, although unrecorded immune exposures were likely present. The donor tested CMV seropositive, placing the donor among the roughly 300 seropositive members of the cohort. Each donor provided a peripheral blood sample, and peripheral blood mononuclear cells were used for TCR beta sequencing. The Qiagen DNeasy Blood Extraction Kit was used to extract genomic DNA from the blood cell samples. The chain uses TRBV7-9 and TRBJ1-2, and perhaps TRBD1 as D gene, on 5 matching bases. The sample comprised PBMCs. The receptor was isolated from a man in his forties or fifties in good health and CMV-seropositive. The CDR3 sequence is CASSQTENGYTF. The DNA reads TGTGCCAGCAGCCAGACAGAGAATGGCTACACCTTC.